This is a list of T cell receptor beta chains from one sample in a study of brain T cells in children with intractable seizures. TCRdb's copy holds only in-frame clones and misses some; the assay was immunoSEQ multiplex PCR. The sample gives about 350,000 clones, about 93% of which show up once; 5.7% is in the top ten. Specimen: peripheral blood, collected about 5 months after surgery. Receptors were obtained from a boy younger than two with tuberous sclerosis and intractable seizures. The CDR3 runs from the conserved cysteine through the conserved F or W. A D gene is named only where the DNA matches it firmly.

J gene,V gene,D gene,CDR3 protein,CDR3 DNA
TRBJ2-2,TRBV5-5,.,CASSLVGTANTGELFF,TGTGCCAGCAGCTTGGTTGGGACGGCGAACACCGGGGAGCTGTTTTTT
TRBJ2-7,TRBV6-5,TRBD1,CASSYDRGLSYEQYF,TGTGCCAGCAGTTACGATAGGGGGCTCTCCTACGAGCAGTACTTC
TRBJ2-2,TRBV9,TRBD1,CASSGTGHTGELFF,TGTGCCAGCAGCGGGACAGGTCACACCGGGGAGCTGTTTTTT
TRBJ2-7,TRBV5-6,.,CASSLVDTTYEQYF,TGTGCCAGCAGCTTGGTCGACACAACCTACGAGCAGTACTTC
TRBJ1-6,TRBV3-1/TRBV3-2,.,CASSQDFSPLHF,TGTGCCAGCAGCCAAGATTTTTCACCCCTCCACTTT
TRBJ1-5,TRBV6-1,.,CASSEWMEQPQHF,TGTGCCAGCAGTGAATGGATGGAACAGCCCCAGCATTTT
TRBJ2-5,TRBV6-1,.,CASSGGAGTMVETQYF,TGTGCCAGCAGTGGCGGGGCAGGGACCATGGTCGAGACCCAGTACTTC
TRBJ1-1,TRBV6-5,.,CASSKTGREAFF,TGTGCCAGCAGTAAGACAGGTCGTGAGGCTTTCTTT
TRBJ1-1,TRBV6-1,.,CASPSSDEAFF,TGTGCCAGCCCCTCGTCGGATGAAGCTTTCTTT
TRBJ1-3,TRBV5-1,.,CASSLEGTEENTIYF,TGCGCCAGCAGCTTGGAGGGGACGGAAGAGAACACCATATATTTT
TRBJ2-1,TRBV11-2,.,CASGQVVGDDEQFF,TGTGCCAGCGGCCAGGTTGTAGGGGACGATGAGCAGTTCTTC